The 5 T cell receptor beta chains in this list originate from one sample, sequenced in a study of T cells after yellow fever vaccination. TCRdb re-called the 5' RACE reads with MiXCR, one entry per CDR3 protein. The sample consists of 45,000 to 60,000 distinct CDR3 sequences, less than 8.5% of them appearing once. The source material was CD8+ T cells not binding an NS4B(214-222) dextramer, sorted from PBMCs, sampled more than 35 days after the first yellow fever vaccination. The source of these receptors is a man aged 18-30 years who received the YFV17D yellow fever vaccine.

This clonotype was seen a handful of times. The CDR3 is CASSQGLSYEQYF. For the CDR3, the DNA is TGCGCCAGCAGCCAGGGACTGTCCTACGAGCAGTACTTC. The rearrangement joins TRBV4-1 to TRBJ2-7; a possible D gene is TRBD2 (6 bases). The V gene lost 3 bases and the J gene lost 1 base, with 7 bases spanning the gap. There are 13 residues in the CDR3. Germline V gene data show CDR1 as MGHRA and CDR2 as YSYEKL.

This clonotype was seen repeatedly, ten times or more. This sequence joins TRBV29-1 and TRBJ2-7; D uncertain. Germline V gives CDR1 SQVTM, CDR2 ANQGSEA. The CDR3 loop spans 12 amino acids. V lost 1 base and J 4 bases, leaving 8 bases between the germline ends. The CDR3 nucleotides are TGCAGCGTTGAAGGGGAAGCTTACGAGCAGTACTTC. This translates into CSVEGEAYEQYF.

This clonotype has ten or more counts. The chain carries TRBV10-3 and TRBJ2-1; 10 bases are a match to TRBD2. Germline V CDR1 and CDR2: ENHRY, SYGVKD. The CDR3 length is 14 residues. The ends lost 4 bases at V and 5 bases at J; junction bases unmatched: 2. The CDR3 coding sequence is TGTGCCATCAGTGGACTAGCGGGCGACAATGAGCAGTTCTTC. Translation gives CAISGLAGDNEQFF.

The CDR3 sequence: CASSKMLEAFF. The CDR3 region has the DNA TGTGCCAGTAGTAAGATGTTAGAAGCTTTCTTT. The genes are TRBV19 and TRBJ1-1; D remains unclear. V was clipped by 4 bases and J by 8 bases, with 8 bases between them. From germline, CDR1 is LNHDA and CDR2 SQIVND (reference sequence). The CDR3 runs 11 residues.

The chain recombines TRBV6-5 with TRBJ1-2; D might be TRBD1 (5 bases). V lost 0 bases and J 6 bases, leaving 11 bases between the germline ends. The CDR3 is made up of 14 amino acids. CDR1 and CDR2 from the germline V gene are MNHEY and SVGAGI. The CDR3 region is CASSYSGWGNGYTF. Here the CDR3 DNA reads TGTGCCAGCAGTTACTCAGGGTGGGGGAATGGCTACACCTTC.